These T cell receptor beta chains were read from a single sample in a study of OX40 agonist ivuxolimab in advanced cancers. Profiled with immunoSEQ multiplex PCR; TCRdb holds only in-frame clones, not every one. The profile shows more than 50,000 clones, less than 90% of them singletons. The sample in question was CD4+ or CD8+ T cells sorted from blood, obtained in a trial of the OX40 agonist ivuxolimab. These TCRs come from an adult with an advanced solid tumor such as melanoma, head and neck, liver or kidney cancer. Each CDR3 is given with its conserved first and last residue. Each record gives: CDR3 DNA, CDR3 protein, V gene, D gene, J gene, clone size. A D gene is named only where the DNA matches it firmly. The size field is filled for only some rows; it gives once, few, many or a size class.

cdr3_nt: TGTGCCAGCAGCCTTGACTATAATTCACCCCTCCACTTT; cdr3_aa: CASSLDYNSPLHF; v_call: TRBV7-3; d_call: .; j_call: TRBJ1-6; clone_size: .
cdr3_nt: TGTGCCAGCAGTCGGCAAACAGAGCACACAGATACGCAGTATTTT; cdr3_aa: CASSRQTEHTDTQYF; v_call: TRBV6-6; d_call: .; j_call: TRBJ2-3; clone_size: .
cdr3_nt: TGTGCCAGTAGTGATGGGACAGCCTACAATGAGCAGTTCTTC; cdr3_aa: CASSDGTAYNEQFF; v_call: TRBV19; d_call: TRBD1; j_call: TRBJ2-1; clone_size: .
cdr3_nt: TGTGCCAGCAGCACGGGGACCGGGCGGAATTCACCCCTCCACTTT; cdr3_aa: CASSTGTGRNSPLHF; v_call: TRBV5-6; d_call: .; j_call: TRBJ1-6; clone_size: once
cdr3_nt: TGTGCCAGCAGTTACTCCTTCCTGGGGGAAAAACTGTTTTTT; cdr3_aa: CASSYSFLGEKLFF; v_call: TRBV6-5; d_call: .; j_call: TRBJ1-4; clone_size: .
cdr3_nt: TGCGCCAGCAGTGAGCAACCGGGACAGGGAGGGAATGAGCAGTTCTTC; cdr3_aa: CASSEQPGQGGNEQFF; v_call: TRBV10-1; d_call: TRBD1; j_call: TRBJ2-1; clone_size: .
cdr3_nt: TGTGCCAGCAGTGAACTAGCTAGCGGGGGGACAGATACGCAGTATTTT; cdr3_aa: CASSELASGGTDTQYF; v_call: TRBV25-1; d_call: TRBD2; j_call: TRBJ2-3; clone_size: .
cdr3_nt: TGCAGCGTTGTGGGAAAAGAGACCCAGTACTTC; cdr3_aa: CSVVGKETQYF; v_call: TRBV29-1; d_call: .; j_call: TRBJ2-5; clone_size: .
cdr3_nt: TGTGCCAGCAGCTTTGAACAGCACTCACCCCTCCACTTT; cdr3_aa: CASSFEQHSPLHF; v_call: TRBV28; d_call: .; j_call: TRBJ1-6; clone_size: .
cdr3_nt: TGTGCCGGGGGTTTACAGGGGATCGCCGGGGAGCTGTTTTTT; cdr3_aa: CAGGLQGIAGELFF; v_call: TRBV6-1; d_call: TRBD1; j_call: TRBJ2-2; clone_size: once
cdr3_nt: TGTGCCAGCAGCCCTCCGTCAGGCGAGCAGTACTTC; cdr3_aa: CASSPPSGEQYF; v_call: TRBV11-2; d_call: .; j_call: TRBJ2-7; clone_size: .
cdr3_nt: TGCGCCAGCAGCCAAGAGGGGGGTCGGGTTTCCCTCGAAGCTTTCTTT; cdr3_aa: CASSQEGGRVSLEAFF; v_call: TRBV4-1; d_call: .; j_call: TRBJ1-1; clone_size: .
cdr3_nt: TGTGCCAGCAGCTTCCACAGGGCGGGAACTAATGAAAAACTGTTTTTT; cdr3_aa: CASSFHRAGTNEKLFF; v_call: TRBV7-9; d_call: .; j_call: TRBJ1-4; clone_size: once
cdr3_nt: TGTGCCAGCAGTTACTCCGGGGCCCCGGAGCAGACCCAGTACTTC; cdr3_aa: CASSYSGAPEQTQYF; v_call: TRBV6-5; d_call: .; j_call: TRBJ2-5; clone_size: .
cdr3_nt: TGTGCCAGCAGCGCTGGCGGGGGACAGTATTTT; cdr3_aa: CASSAGGGQYF; v_call: TRBV9; d_call: TRBD2; j_call: TRBJ2-3; clone_size: .
cdr3_nt: TGTGCCAGCAGCGTAGCCAGGATCACCGGGGAGCTGTTTTTT; cdr3_aa: CASSVARITGELFF; v_call: TRBV9; d_call: .; j_call: TRBJ2-2; clone_size: .
cdr3_nt: TGTGCCAGCAGTCCGCAGCAACTCTCCTACAATGAGCAGTTCTTC; cdr3_aa: CASSPQQLSYNEQFF; v_call: TRBV5-5; d_call: .; j_call: TRBJ2-1; clone_size: few
cdr3_nt: TGTGCCAGCAGCGGTGGGTTCTATAGCAATCAGCCCCAGCATTTT; cdr3_aa: CASSGGFYSNQPQHF; v_call: TRBV28; d_call: .; j_call: TRBJ1-5; clone_size: .
cdr3_nt: TGTGCCAGCAGTGACGGAGGACAGGGGAATTCACCCCTCCACTTT; cdr3_aa: CASSDGGQGNSPLHF; v_call: TRBV2; d_call: TRBD1; j_call: TRBJ1-6; clone_size: .